The rows below give T cell receptor beta chains drawn from one sample of a study of spatial heterogeneity in lung cancer. Using its own MiXCR run on the 5' RACE reads, TCRdb lists one record per CDR3 protein. The top ten hold roughly 28% of the sample, which has approximately 39,000 distinct CDR3 sequences, under 8.5% seen once. This specimen consisted of PBMCs, obtained at surgery. These receptors were taken from a female donor with early-stage non-small cell lung cancer. Each CDR3 is given with its conserved first and last residue. D genes are given only for firm matches. Where a row states a size, it is once, few, many or the class of an expanded clone; other rows omit it.

many,TRBJ1-1,NA,TRBV12-3/TRBV12-4,CASSFVGGTEAFF,TGTGCCAGCAGTTTTGTGGGGGGCACTGAAGCTTTCTTT
few,TRBJ2-3,TRBD2,TRBV6-2/TRBV6-3,CASSEAGIIDTQYF,TGTGCCAGCAGTGAAGCGGGGATTATTGATACGCAGTATTTT
NA,TRBJ2-3,TRBD2,TRBV10-3,CAITAGGTDTQYF,TGTGCCATCACTGCGGGAGGGACAGATACGCAGTATTTT
many,TRBJ2-2,TRBD2,TRBV7-2,CASSYRGTSELNTGELFF,TGTGCCAGCAGCTACCGGGGGACTAGCGAGTTGAACACCGGGGAGCTGTTTTTT
few,TRBJ2-3,TRBD2,TRBV20-1,CSARDFRASGGPSKDTQYF,TGCAGTGCTAGAGATTTTCGGGCTAGCGGGGGCCCCAGCAAAGATACGCAGTATTTT
many,TRBJ2-1,TRBD2,TRBV5-4,CASSPGRSGGAYNEQFF,TGTGCCAGCAGCCCAGGGAGGAGCGGGGGGGCCTACAATGAGCAGTTCTTC
few,TRBJ2-1,NA,TRBV19,CASSMWGGLNEQFF,TGTGCCAGTAGTATGTGGGGGGGCCTTAATGAGCAGTTCTTC
few,TRBJ1-5,NA,TRBV6-5,CASSYGPSVQPQHF,TGTGCCAGCAGTTACGGGCCTTCGGTTCAGCCCCAGCATTTT
many,TRBJ1-2,TRBD1,TRBV4-2,CASSQDHGDSFYGYTF,TGTGCCAGCAGCCAAGATCACGGGGACAGCTTCTATGGCTACACCTTC
many,TRBJ1-5,NA,TRBV7-4,CASSPHSGTPPRPQHF,TGTGCCAGCAGCCCTCACTCCGGGACACCTCCCCGGCCCCAGCATTTT
many,TRBJ2-5,TRBD1,TRBV5-1,CASSSSGQGSETQYF,TGCGCCAGCAGCTCCTCGGGACAGGGGTCGGAGACCCAGTACTTC
many,TRBJ2-3,NA,TRBV5-1,CASSLYGTEEDTQYF,TGCGCCAGCAGCTTGTACGGGACCGAAGAAGATACGCAGTATTTT
NA,TRBJ2-7,TRBD2,TRBV18,CASSPRTSGSHGEQYF,TGTGCCAGCTCACCGAGGACTAGCGGGAGCCATGGCGAGCAGTACTTC
few,TRBJ2-3,NA,TRBV11-3,CASSLGGTGLPQYF,TGTGCCAGCAGCTTAGGAGGGACCGGGCTCCCGCAGTATTTT
many,TRBJ1-5,NA,TRBV7-4,CASRKGWGTSSNQPQHF,TGTGCCAGCAGAAAAGGGTGGGGGACTAGTAGCAATCAGCCCCAGCATTTT
many,TRBJ1-5,NA,TRBV7-9,CASQGRSGQPQHF,TGTGCCAGCCAGGGCCGAAGCGGTCAGCCCCAGCATTTT
many,TRBJ2-7,TRBD2,TRBV7-9,CASSAISGRSSYEQYF,TGTGCCAGCAGCGCGATTAGCGGGAGGAGCTCCTACGAGCAGTACTTC
many,TRBJ2-1,NA,TRBV5-6,CASSPSSAPSYNEQSF,TGTGCCAGCTCCCCGTCCAGCGCCCCTTCCTACAATGAGCAGTCCTTC
medium-sized,TRBJ2-5,TRBD1,TRBV12-3/TRBV12-4,CASSLDRGQETQYF,TGTGCCAGCAGTCTCGACAGGGGTCAAGAGACCCAGTACTTC
few,TRBJ2-1,NA,TRBV4-3,CASSQEIAGSPYNEQFF,TGCGCCAGCAGCCAAGAGATTGCAGGGTCTCCCTACAATGAGCAGTTCTTC
few,TRBJ2-7,NA,TRBV3-1,CASSHDLFGELYEQYF,TGTGCCAGCAGCCATGATCTTTTCGGGGAGCTCTACGAGCAGTACTTC
many,TRBJ2-5,TRBD1,TRBV28,CASSLLQGADQETQYF,TGTGCCAGCAGTTTACTACAGGGGGCGGACCAAGAGACCCAGTACTTC
many,TRBJ2-1,NA,TRBV6-2/TRBV6-3,CATQGREPYNEQFF,TGTGCCACCCAGGGGCGGGAGCCCTACAATGAGCAGTTCTTC
many,TRBJ2-7,NA,TRBV27,CASGTPRAGEQYF,TGTGCCAGCGGGACCCCTAGGGCGGGCGAGCAGTACTTC
NA,TRBJ1-2,NA,TRBV15,CATSREFATFYTF,TGTGCCACCAGCAGAGAATTTGCCACTTTCTACACCTTC
many,TRBJ1-1,TRBD1,TRBV29-1,CSVRDSGAFF,TGCAGCGTCCGGGACAGCGGAGCTTTCTTT
many,TRBJ2-3,NA,TRBV5-1,CASSRGGISTDTQYF,TGCGCCAGCAGCCGGGGCGGGATCAGCACAGATACGCAGTATTTT
few,TRBJ2-4,NA,TRBV29-1,CSVGRGAENIQYF,TGCAGCGTTGGAAGGGGGGCCGAAAACATTCAGTACTTC
few,TRBJ1-2,NA,TRBV6-1,CASKSPNYYGYTF,TGTGCCAGCAAGAGCCCAAACTACTATGGCTACACCTTC
few,TRBJ2-1,TRBD2,TRBV20-1,CSASASGRHDNEQFF,TGCAGTGCTAGCGCCAGCGGGAGGCACGACAATGAGCAGTTCTTC
many,TRBJ2-3,NA,TRBV5-6,CASFKRVGADTQYF,TGTGCCAGCTTTAAGCGGGTTGGTGCGGATACGCAGTATTTT
NA,TRBJ1-5,NA,TRBV18,CASSHSQELQPQHF,TGTGCCAGCTCACACTCCCAAGAATTGCAGCCCCAGCATTTT
few,TRBJ2-1,NA,TRBV10-3,CAISESVASEQFF,TGTGCCATCAGTGAGTCGGTAGCCAGTGAGCAGTTCTTC
many,TRBJ2-1,NA,TRBV7-9,CASSWSYEQFF,TGTGCCAGCAGCTGGAGCTATGAGCAGTTCTTC
many,TRBJ2-3,NA,TRBV5-1,CASSLAPGTDTQYF,TGCGCCAGCAGCTTGGCCCCAGGCACAGATACGCAGTATTTT
NA,TRBJ2-3,TRBD2,TRBV20-1,CSARGLARTDTQYF,TGCAGTGCTAGGGGACTAGCGCGCACAGATACGCAGTATTTT
many,TRBJ2-5,NA,TRBV21-1,CASSRHGQGRAETQYF,TGTGCCAGCAGCCGTCACGGACAGGGCCGTGCGGAGACCCAGTACTTC
NA,TRBJ2-6,TRBD2,TRBV11-2,CASSSTRGGKGSDLAGANVLTF,TGTGCCAGCAGCTCCACCCGGGGGGGGAAAGGCTCCGACTTAGCTGGGGCCAACGTCCTGACTTTC
many,TRBJ1-2,NA,TRBV24-1,CATSDLLASNYGYTF,TGTGCCACCAGTGATTTGCTGGCCAGCAACTATGGCTACACCTTC
NA,TRBJ2-7,NA,TRBV29-1,CSVQHRDEQYF,TGCAGCGTTCAGCATCGCGACGAGCAGTACTTC
NA,TRBJ1-4,NA,TRBV5-1,CASSSRGVNEKLFF,TGCGCCAGCAGCTCAAGGGGGGTTAATGAAAAACTGTTTTTT
few,TRBJ2-3,TRBD2,TRBV2,CASRALAGWTDTQYF,TGTGCCAGCAGAGCTCTAGCGGGATGGACAGATACGCAGTATTTT
NA,TRBJ2-3,NA,TRBV6-5,CASSRDQGGDTQYF,TGTGCCAGCAGCCGGGACCAGGGGGGGGATACGCAGTATTTT
many,TRBJ2-1,TRBD2,TRBV20-1,CSATSGGGSYNEQFF,TGCAGTGCTACTAGCGGGGGCGGGTCGTACAATGAGCAGTTCTTC
NA,TRBJ1-5,NA,TRBV6-1,CASSELIGGNQPQHF,TGTGCCAGCAGTGAACTCATTGGGGGCAATCAGCCCCAGCATTTT
NA,TRBJ2-7,NA,TRBV5-1,CASSDGPYEQYF,TGCGCCAGCAGCGACGGCCCCTACGAGCAGTACTTC
few,TRBJ2-2,TRBD2,TRBV7-6,CASSLFSRSSGSWYTGELFF,TGTGCCAGCAGCTTATTTTCCCGTTCTAGCGGGAGTTGGTACACCGGGGAGCTGTTTTTT
many,TRBJ2-3,NA,TRBV5-5,CASSFSGDSTDTQYF,TGTGCCAGCAGCTTTTCAGGGGATAGCACAGATACGCAGTATTTT
NA,TRBJ2-5,NA,TRBV20-1,CSATNRRETQYF,TGCAGTGCTACAAACAGGCGAGAGACCCAGTACTTC
few,TRBJ2-3,TRBD2,TRBV6-5,CASSYRGLAGDTQYF,TGTGCCAGCAGTTACAGGGGACTAGCGGGAGATACGCAGTATTTT
few,TRBJ1-4,NA,TRBV4-1,CASNRGRSEKLFF,TGCGCCAGCAACCGGGGGCGTAGTGAAAAACTGTTTTTT
many,TRBJ2-5,TRBD1,TRBV7-7,CASSFTGEETQYF,TGTGCTAGCAGCTTTACAGGGGAAGAGACCCAGTACTTC
many,TRBJ2-1,NA,TRBV18,CASSPPRGGDNEQFF,TGTGCCAGCTCACCACCAAGGGGCGGGGACAATGAGCAGTTCTTC
many,TRBJ2-1,NA,TRBV5-1,CASSFDPSADEQFF,TGCGCCAGCAGCTTTGACCCCTCGGCCGATGAGCAGTTCTTC
NA,TRBJ2-3,TRBD2,TRBV28,CASSFETSGRSYSTDTQYF,TGTGCCAGCAGTTTCGAGACTAGCGGGAGGAGTTATAGCACAGATACGCAGTATTTT
NA,TRBJ1-2,NA,TRBV27,CASSNDAYGYTF,TGTGCCAGCTCAAATGACGCATATGGCTACACCTTC
medium-sized,TRBJ2-7,TRBD2,TRBV7-9,CASSGSGVSSYEQYF,TGTGCCAGCAGCGGTAGCGGGGTAAGCTCCTACGAGCAGTACTTC